Shown below are 8 T cell receptor beta chains from a single sample sequenced in a study of cytomegalovirus exposure and HLA in healthy donors. 13 Jbeta primers and 60 Vbeta primers were used for the PCR. Sequenced by immunoSEQ multiplex PCR; TCRdb stores in-frame clones only, minus some. The sample shows under 150,000 clones, about 73% of them seen only once. What was sequenced was PBMCs. The receptor set was obtained from a human donor in good health.

The chain joins TRBV19 to TRBJ1-2, with 7 bases lining up with TRBD1. V trimming: 5 bases; J trimming: 4 bases; junction bases outside the gene matches: 10. CDR1 and CDR2 from the germline V gene are LNHDA and SQIVND (reference sequence). The CDR3 extends over 15 amino acids. Here the CDR3 reads CASSGWGQKFYGYTF. In DNA, the CDR3 is TGTGCCAGTAGTGGGTGGGGACAGAAGTTCTATGGCTACACCTTC.

The V call is TRBV7-2, the J call TRBJ2-7, with 9 bases identical to TRBD2. CDR1 is SGHTA, CDR2 FQGNSA, per germline. The V gene end was trimmed by 3 bases and the J gene end by 4 bases; junction bases not matched to a gene: 19. CDR3 size: 19 residues. CDR3 coding DNA: TGTGCCAGCAGCTTGTCAACCCCCGTCGGCGGGGGGGCCTTATACGAGCAGTACTTC. Translating gives CASSLSTPVGGGALYEQYF.

The J gene is TRBJ2-3, the V gene TRBV28, with 11 nucleotides matching TRBD1. Germline V gene lookup returns CDR1 MDHEN and CDR2 SYDVKM. V shed 4 bases and J 4 bases; nucleotides not matched to a gene: 4. The CDR3 has 15 residues. CDR3: CASSWPGQGADTQYF. Written as DNA, the CDR3 is TGTGCCAGCAGTTGGCCGGGACAGGGGGCAGATACGCAGTATTTT.

This clone was detected only a few times. The chain combines TRBV18 with TRBJ1-4, with D perhaps matching TRBD1 (6 bases). This CDR3 comprises 17 residues. Per the germline V gene, CDR1 is KGHSH and CDR2 is LQKENI. Trimming pared 3 bases from V and 7 bases from J, leaving 21 bases between. The CDR3 region is CASSPLHGQRLPEKLFF. The CDR3 DNA reads as TGTGCCAGCTCACCGCTCCATGGACAGCGGCTCCCTGAAAAACTGTTTTTT.

The table lists this clone with a few counts. The chain links TRBV28 to TRBJ2-5; TRBD2 agrees at 10 bases. The DNA matches TRBJ2-7 better at its end, which makes the J call doubtful. From germline, CDR1 is MDHEN and CDR2 SYDVKM. This CDR3 is 16 amino acids long. For the CDR3, the DNA is TGTGCCAGCAGTTCTAGCGGGAGATCTCCATCCTACGAGCAGTACTTC. Protein: CASSSSGRSPSYEQYF.

The chain combines TRBV7-3 with TRBJ1-6; 7 nucleotides align to TRBD1. With 5 bases clipped from V and 8 bases from J, the junction kept 6 bases outside the gene matches. CDR1 and CDR2 (germline): SGHTA, FQGTGA. The CDR3 is made up of 14 amino acids. The CDR3 nucleotides are TGTGCCAGCAGCCGCGACAGGGTCGATTCACCCCTCCACTTT. Residues: CASSRDRVDSPLHF.

This chain joins TRBV19 and TRBJ1-4, with D maybe TRBD1 (6 bases). From germline, CDR1 is LNHDA and CDR2 SQIVND (reference sequence). Trimming left V 5 bases short and J 7 bases short, with 14 bases between. The CDR3 sequence is 14 residues long. The CDR3 is CASSSTGSAEKLFF. The CDR3 region has the DNA TGTGCCAGTAGTTCAACAGGGTCGGCTGAAAAACTGTTTTTT.

The J gene is TRBJ2-2, the V gene TRBV5-6, with 8 bases lining up with TRBD1. The V segment lost 3 bases and the J segment 7 bases; nucleotides outside the gene matches: 11. Germline-derived CDR1 and CDR2 are SGHDT and YYEEEE. The CDR3 loop spans 16 amino acids. The CDR3 nucleotides are TGTGCCAGCAGCTCTCTACCCCAGGGGGCAGGCGGGGAGCTGTTTTTT. It translates to CASSSLPQGAGGELFF.